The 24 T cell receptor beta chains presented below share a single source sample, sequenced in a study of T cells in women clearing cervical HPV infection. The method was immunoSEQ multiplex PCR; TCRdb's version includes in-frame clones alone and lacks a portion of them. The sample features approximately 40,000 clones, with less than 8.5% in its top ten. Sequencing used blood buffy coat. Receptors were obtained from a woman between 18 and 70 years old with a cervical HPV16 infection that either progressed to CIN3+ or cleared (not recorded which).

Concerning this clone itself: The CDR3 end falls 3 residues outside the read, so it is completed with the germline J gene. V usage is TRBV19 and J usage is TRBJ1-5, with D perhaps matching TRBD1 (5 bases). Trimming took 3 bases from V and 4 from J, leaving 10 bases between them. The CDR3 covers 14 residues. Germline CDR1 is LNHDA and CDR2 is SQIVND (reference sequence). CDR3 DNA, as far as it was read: TGTGCCAGTAGTATGACTTCAGGGAATCAGCCC. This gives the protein CASSMTSGNQP. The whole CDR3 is CASSMTSGNQPQHF.

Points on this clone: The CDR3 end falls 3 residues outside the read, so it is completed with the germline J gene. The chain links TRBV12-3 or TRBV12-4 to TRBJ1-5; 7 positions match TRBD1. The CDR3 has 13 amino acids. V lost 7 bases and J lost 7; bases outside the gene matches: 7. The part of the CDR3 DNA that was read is TGTGCCAGCACTCACAGGGGCGACCAGCCC. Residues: CASTHRGDQP. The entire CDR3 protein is CASTHRGDQPQHF.

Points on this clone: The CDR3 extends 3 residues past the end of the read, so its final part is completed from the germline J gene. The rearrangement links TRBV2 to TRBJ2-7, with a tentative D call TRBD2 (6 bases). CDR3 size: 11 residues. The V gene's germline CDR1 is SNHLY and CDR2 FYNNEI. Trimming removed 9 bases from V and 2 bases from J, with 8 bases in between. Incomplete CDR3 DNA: TGTGCCAGTGCTAGCGCCTACGAG. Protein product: CASASAYE. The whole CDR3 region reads CASASAYEQYF.

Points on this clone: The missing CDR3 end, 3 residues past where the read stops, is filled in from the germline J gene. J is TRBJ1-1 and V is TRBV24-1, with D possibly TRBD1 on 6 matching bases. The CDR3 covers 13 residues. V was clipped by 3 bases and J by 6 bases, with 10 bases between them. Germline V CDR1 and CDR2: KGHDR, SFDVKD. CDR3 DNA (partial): TGTGCCACCAGTGATCCAGGGGTTGCTGAA. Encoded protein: CATSDPGVAE. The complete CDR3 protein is CATSDPGVAEAFF.

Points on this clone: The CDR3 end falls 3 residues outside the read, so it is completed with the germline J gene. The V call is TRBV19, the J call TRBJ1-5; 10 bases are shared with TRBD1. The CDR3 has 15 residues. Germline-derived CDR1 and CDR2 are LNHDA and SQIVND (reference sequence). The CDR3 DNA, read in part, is TGTGCCAGTAGTATAGAGGGGACAGGGGTTTACCCC. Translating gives CASSIEGTGVYP. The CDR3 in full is CASSIEGTGVYPQHF.

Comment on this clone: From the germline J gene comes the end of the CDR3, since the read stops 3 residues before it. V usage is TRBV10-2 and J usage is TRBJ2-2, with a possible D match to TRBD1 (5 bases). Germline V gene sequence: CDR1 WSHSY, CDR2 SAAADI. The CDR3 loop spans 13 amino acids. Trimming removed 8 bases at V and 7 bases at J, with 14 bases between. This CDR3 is CASQSGNVGELFF. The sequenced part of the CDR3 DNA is TGCGCCAGCCAATCAGGGAATGTCGGGGAG.

CDR3 bases read: TGTGCCAGCAGTGACTTAGTAACCAAGAACACCGGGGAG. Amino acid sequence: CASSDLVTKNTGE. The whole CDR3 sequence reads CASSDLVTKNTGELFF. The V and J genes are TRBV6-4 and TRBJ2-2; D is uncertain. The read halts 3 residues ahead of the CDR3 end, with the missing end drawn from the germline J gene. V was clipped by 1 base and J by 1 base, with 10 bases between them. This CDR3 spans 16 amino acids. Germline-derived CDR1 and CDR2 are MRHNA and SNTAGT.

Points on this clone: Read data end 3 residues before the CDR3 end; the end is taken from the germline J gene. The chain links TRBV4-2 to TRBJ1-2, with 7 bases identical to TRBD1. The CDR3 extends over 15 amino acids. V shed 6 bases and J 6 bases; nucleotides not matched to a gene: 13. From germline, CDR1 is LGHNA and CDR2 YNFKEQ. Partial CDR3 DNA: TGTGCCAGCAGTCTGACCTTGACAGGGATGGATGGC. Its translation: CASSLTLTGMDG. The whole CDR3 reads CASSLTLTGMDGYTF.

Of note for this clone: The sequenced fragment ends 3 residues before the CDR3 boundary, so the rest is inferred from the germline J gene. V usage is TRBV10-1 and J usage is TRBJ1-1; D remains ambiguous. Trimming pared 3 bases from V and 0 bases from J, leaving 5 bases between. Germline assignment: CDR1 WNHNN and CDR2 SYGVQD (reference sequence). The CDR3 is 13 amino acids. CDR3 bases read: TGCGCCAGCAGTGACAGTTTGAACACTGAA. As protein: CASSDSLNTE. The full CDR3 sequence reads CASSDSLNTEAFF.

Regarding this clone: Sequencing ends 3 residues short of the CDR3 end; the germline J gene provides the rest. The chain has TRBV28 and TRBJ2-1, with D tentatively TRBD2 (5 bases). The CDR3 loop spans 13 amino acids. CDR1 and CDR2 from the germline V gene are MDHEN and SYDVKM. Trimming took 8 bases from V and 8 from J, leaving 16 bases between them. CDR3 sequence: CASSPAGRYEQFF. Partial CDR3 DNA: TGTGCCAGCTCACCGGCGGGCCGCTATGAG.

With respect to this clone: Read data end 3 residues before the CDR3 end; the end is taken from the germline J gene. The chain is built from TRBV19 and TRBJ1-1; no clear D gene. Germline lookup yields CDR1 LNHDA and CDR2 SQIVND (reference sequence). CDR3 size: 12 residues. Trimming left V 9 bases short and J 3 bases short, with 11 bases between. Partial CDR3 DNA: TGTGCCAGCTCGATCGCGCACACTGAA. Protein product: CASSIAHTE. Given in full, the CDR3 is CASSIAHTEAFF.

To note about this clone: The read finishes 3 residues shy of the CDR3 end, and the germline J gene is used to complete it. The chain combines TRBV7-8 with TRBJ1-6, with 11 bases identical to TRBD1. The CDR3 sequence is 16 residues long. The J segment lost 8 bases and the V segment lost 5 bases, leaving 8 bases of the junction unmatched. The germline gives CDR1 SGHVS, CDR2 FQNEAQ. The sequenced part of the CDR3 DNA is TGTGCCAGCAGCCCCGGTGGACAGGGGGCGTATTCACCC. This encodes CASSPGGQGAYSP. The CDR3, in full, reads CASSPGGQGAYSPLHF. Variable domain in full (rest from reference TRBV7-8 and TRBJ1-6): GAGVSQSPRYKVAKRGQDVALRCDPISGHVSLFWYQQALGQGPEFLTYFQNEAQLDKSGLPSDRFFAERPEGSVSTLKIQRTQQEDSAVYLCASSPGGQGAYSPLHFGNGTRLTVT.

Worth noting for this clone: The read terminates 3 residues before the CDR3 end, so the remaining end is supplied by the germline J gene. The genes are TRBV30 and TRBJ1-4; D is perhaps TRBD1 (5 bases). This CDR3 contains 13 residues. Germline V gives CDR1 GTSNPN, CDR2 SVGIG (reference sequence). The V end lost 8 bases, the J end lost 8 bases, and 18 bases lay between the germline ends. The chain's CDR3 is CAIERGTGEKLFF. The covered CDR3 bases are TGTGCCATAGAGCGGGGGACGGGGGAAAAA.

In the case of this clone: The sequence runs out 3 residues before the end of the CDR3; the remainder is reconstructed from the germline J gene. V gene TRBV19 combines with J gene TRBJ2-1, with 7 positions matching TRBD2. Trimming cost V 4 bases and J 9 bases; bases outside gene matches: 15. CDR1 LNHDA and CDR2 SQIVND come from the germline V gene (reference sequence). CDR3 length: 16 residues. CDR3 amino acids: CASSTRDYPDGGEQFF. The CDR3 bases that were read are TGTGCCAGTAGTACACGGGACTACCCCGATGGAGGTGAG.

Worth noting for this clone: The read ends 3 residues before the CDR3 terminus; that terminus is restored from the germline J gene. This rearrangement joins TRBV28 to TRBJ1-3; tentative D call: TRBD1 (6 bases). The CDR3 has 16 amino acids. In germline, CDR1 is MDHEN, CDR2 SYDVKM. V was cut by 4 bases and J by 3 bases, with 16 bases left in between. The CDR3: CASSSGAAGSGNTIYF. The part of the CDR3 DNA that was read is TGTGCCAGCAGTTCAGGGGCCGCCGGTAGTGGAAACACC.

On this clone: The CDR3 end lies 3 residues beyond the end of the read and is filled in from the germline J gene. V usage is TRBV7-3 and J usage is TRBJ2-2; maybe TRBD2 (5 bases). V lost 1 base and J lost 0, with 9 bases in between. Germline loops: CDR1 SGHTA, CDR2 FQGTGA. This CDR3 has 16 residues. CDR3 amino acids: CASSLNSGSNTGELFF. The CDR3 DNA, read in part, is TGTGCCAGCAGCTTAAACTCGGGGTCGAACACCGGGGAG. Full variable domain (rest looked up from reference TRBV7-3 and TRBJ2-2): GAGVSQTPSNKVTEKGKYVELRCDPISGHTALYWYRQSLGQGPEFLIYFQGTGAADDSGLPNDRFFAVRPEGSVSTLKIQRTERGDSAVYLCASSLNSGSNTGELFFGEGSRLTVL.

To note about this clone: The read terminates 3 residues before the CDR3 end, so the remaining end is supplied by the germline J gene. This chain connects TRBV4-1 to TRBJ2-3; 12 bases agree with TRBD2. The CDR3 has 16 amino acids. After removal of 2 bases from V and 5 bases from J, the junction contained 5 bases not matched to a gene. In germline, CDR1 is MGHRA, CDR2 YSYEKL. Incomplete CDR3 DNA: TGCGCCAGCAGCCAACCCCTAGCGGGGGGGCTAGATACG. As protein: CASSQPLAGGLDT. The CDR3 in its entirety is CASSQPLAGGLDTQYF.

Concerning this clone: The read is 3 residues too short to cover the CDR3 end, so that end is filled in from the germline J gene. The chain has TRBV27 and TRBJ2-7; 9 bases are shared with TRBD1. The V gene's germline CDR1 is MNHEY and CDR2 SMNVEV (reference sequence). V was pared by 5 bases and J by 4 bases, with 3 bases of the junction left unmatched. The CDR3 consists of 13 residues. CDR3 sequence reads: CASSPGQGYEQYF. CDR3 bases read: TGTGCCAGCAGTCCAGGACAGGGGTACGAG.

The sequenced part of the CDR3 DNA is TGTGCCAGCAGCTCTAGCGGGGGGACCTACGAG. It yields the protein CASSSSGGTYE. The entire CDR3 protein reads CASSSSGGTYEQYF. The rearrangement links TRBV5-4 to TRBJ2-7; 11 positions match TRBD2. Read coverage stops 3 residues before the CDR3 terminus; the germline J gene supplies the remainder. This CDR3 contains 14 residues. Germline V gene data show CDR1 as SGHNT and CDR2 as YYREEE (reference sequence). With 3 bases clipped from V and 2 bases from J, the junction kept 1 base outside the gene matches.

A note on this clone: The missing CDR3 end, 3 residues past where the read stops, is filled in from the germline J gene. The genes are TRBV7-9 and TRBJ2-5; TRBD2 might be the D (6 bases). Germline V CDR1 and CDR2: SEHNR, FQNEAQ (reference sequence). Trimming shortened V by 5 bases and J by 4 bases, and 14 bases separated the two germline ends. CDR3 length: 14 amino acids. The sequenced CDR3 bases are TGTGCCAGCAGCGAGGCGGGGCCGGGAGAGACC. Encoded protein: CASSEAGPGET. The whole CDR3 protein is CASSEAGPGETQYF.

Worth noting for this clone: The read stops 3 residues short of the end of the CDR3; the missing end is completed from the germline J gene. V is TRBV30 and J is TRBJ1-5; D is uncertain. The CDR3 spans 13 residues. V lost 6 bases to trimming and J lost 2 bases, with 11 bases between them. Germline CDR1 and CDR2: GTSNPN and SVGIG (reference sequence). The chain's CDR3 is CACNREGNQPQHF. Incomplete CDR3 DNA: TGTGCCTGCAATCGTGAGGGCAATCAGCCC.

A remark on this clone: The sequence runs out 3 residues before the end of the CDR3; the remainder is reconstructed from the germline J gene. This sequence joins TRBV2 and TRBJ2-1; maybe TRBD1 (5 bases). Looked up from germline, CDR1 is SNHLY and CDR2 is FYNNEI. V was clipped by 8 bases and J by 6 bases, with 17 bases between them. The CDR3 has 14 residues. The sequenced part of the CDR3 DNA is TGTGCCAGCCGTTTAACAGGCGTTGGCAATGAG. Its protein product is CASRLTGVGNE. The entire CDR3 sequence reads CASRLTGVGNEQFF.

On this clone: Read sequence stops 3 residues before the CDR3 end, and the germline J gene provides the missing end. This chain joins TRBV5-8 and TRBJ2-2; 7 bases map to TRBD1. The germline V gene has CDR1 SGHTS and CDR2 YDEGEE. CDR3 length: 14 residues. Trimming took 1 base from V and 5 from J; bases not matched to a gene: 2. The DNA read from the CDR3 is TGTGCCAGCAGCTTGCGACAGGGTACCGGGGAG. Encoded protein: CASSLRQGTGE. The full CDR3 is CASSLRQGTGELFF.

CDR3 sequence reads: CAWSKRGGGSNKETQYF. The covered CDR3 bases are TGTGCCTGGAGTAAGCGGGGGGGCGGTTCAAACAAAGAGACC. The rearrangement links TRBV30 to TRBJ2-5; 10 nucleotides align to TRBD2. The read comes to an end 3 residues before the CDR3 does, leaving the germline J gene to fill in the end. V shed 2 bases, J shed 3 bases, and the junction held 12 bases outside the gene matches. The CDR3 has 17 residues. From germline, CDR1 is GTSNPN and CDR2 SVGIG (reference sequence).